This T cell receptor beta chain was recovered during a study of siplizumab effects on memory and regulatory T cells (dated by TCRdb to the late 2010s). Background on the whole study: The study looked at the effect of siplizumab, an anti-CD2 antibody, on alloreactive T-cell subsets in allogeneic mixed lymphocyte reactions made from human PBMCs. Broader findings and caveats from the paper: Unstimulated naive T cells appeared more diverse than memory T cells, and naive cells seemed to contribute substantially to the alloresponse. Because sequences below about 10^-5 frequency were poorly captured, only a minor fraction of alloreactive clones could be mapped to unstimulated subsets. A naive or memory phenotype could not be assigned to roughly 75-97% of proliferating CD4+ or CD8+ clones. Among mappable alloreactive CD4+ clones, the Treg-derived fraction averaged around 63% with siplizumab versus around 25% in control reactions. Whether proliferating Tregs from siplizumab cultures actually had suppressive function was not functionally confirmed. Siplizumab significantly reduced the cumulative frequency of alloreactive sequences traceable to unstimulated CD4+ memory T cells.

Of note for this clone: Its cognate antigen has yet to be identified. No clone much larger than this one lies a single base away; base qualities are absent.

The library was prepared using the immunoSEQ multiplex PCR assay. Each sample had 85,000 to 100,000 TCR templates assayed by the deep sequencing platform. Genomic DNA extracted from sorted T cells was used for TCRbeta CDR3 sequencing. The authors processed their data as follows. Clonal analysis of TCRbeta CDR3 data was done in the R programming language. Alloreactive CD4+ and CD8+ clones were identified by comparing unstimulated samples to CFSE-low samples taken after the reaction. Regulatory or non-regulatory origin of alloreactive CD4+ clones was assigned by matching sequences to the sorted unstimulated Treg and non-Treg repertoires. This is the immuneACCESS table as TCRdb keeps it, with only in-frame sequences that have V and J called. A part of the clones is gone; compared with another copy, unresolved V genes explain less than half, and the rest is unexplained. V, J and clone size were drawn from that table, and D and trimming were deduced from the DNA. The sample table lists about 64,000 clones, 90% to 98% of them with a count of one. Jointly, the top ten make up 0.08% to 0.1% of the sample.

Additional sequencing covered unstimulated subsets from three donor pairs, namely CD8+ effector memory, CD4+ naive, CD8+ TEMRA, CD4+ memory and CD8+ naive. Sorted unstimulated T cells and proliferating T cells recovered from mixed lymphocyte reactions underwent TCRbeta CDR3 sequencing. Fresh whole blood from fewer than 12 HLA-typed healthy donors was used to isolate PBMCs. The germline V gene yields KGHSH for CDR1 and LQKENI for CDR2. The CDR3 runs 15 residues from the cysteine to the phenylalanine. Kept here is only the CDR3 DNA, which spans 45 bases and is read in frame from base 1. V and J lose 3 bases and 5 bases, and a span of 16 bases separates them.

The V gene is TRBV18 and the J gene is TRBJ1-2, with the D gene too uncertain to name. Sequenced: naive CD8+ T cells sorted from blood. The sample's cell subset or site, from its label and the paper: unstimulated naive T cells. The receptor comes from a human donor in good health. The CDR3 has the sequence CASSPTKLLEYGYTF. In nucleotide form, the sequence is TGTGCCAGCTCACCGACCAAACTGCTGGAGTATGGCTACACCTTC.